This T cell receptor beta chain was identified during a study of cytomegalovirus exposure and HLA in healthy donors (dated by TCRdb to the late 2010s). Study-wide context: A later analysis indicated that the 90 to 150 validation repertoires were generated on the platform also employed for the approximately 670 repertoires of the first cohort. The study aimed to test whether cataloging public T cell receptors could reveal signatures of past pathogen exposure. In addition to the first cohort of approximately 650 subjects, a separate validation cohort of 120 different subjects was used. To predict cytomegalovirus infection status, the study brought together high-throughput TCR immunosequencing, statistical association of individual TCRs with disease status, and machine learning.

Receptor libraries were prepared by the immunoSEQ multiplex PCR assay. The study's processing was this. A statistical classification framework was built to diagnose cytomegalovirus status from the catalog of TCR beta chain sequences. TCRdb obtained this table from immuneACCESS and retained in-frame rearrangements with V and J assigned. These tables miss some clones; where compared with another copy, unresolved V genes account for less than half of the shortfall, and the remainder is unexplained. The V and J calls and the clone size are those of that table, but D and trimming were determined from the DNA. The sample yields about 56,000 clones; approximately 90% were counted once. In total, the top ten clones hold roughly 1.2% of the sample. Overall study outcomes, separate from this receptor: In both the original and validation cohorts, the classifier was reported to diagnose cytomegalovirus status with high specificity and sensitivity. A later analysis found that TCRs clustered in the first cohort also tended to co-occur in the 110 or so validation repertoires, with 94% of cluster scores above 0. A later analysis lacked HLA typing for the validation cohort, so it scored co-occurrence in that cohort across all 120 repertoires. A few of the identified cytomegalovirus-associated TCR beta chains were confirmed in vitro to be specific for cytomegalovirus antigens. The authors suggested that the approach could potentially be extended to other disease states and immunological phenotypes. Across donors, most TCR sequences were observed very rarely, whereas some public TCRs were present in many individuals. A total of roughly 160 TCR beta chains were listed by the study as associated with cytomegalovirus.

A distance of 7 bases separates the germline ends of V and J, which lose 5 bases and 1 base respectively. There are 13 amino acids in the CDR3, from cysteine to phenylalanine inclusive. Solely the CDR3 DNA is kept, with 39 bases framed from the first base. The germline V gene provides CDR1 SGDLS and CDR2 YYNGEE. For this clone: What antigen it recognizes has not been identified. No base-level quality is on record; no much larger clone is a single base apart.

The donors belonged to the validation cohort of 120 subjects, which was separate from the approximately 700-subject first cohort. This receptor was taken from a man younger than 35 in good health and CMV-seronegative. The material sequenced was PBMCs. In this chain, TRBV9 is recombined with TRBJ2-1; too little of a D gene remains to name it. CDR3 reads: CASSSPSYNEQFF. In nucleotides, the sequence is TGTGCCAGCAGTAGCCCTTCCTACAATGAGCAGTTCTTC.